The T cell receptor (beta chain) described here comes from a study of siplizumab effects on memory and regulatory T cells (dated by TCRdb to the late 2010s). Looking at the study overall: Across 8 or 9 responder-stimulator pairs, mixed lymphocyte reactions were run in pairs, around 1 with siplizumab at 0.75 to 1 ug/mL and around 1 without drug. The study examined how the anti-CD2 antibody siplizumab affects alloreactive T-cell subsets in allogeneic mixed lymphocyte reactions built from human PBMCs.

Receptor libraries were prepared by the immunoSEQ multiplex PCR assay. About 9.9 x 10^4 TCR templates per sample were assayed by the deep sequencing platform. Genomic DNA extracted from sorted T cells was used for TCRbeta CDR3 sequencing. As for the authors' bioinformatics: The R programming language was used for clonal analysis of TCRbeta CDR3 data. Unstimulated samples were compared with post-reaction CFSE-low samples to define alloreactive CD4+ and CD8+ clones. Alloreactive CD4+ clones were assigned to regulatory or non-regulatory origin by matching sequences to sorted unstimulated Treg and non-Treg repertoires. TCRdb mirrors the immuneACCESS table, restricted to in-frame sequences. Some clones are absent from its copies; in checked studies, under half trace to an unresolved V gene, and the reason for the others is unknown. V and J calls plus clone size are reproduced from that table; the DNA served to infer D and trimming. The sample table records about 10,000 clones; more than 35% of these occur just once. Roughly 10% of the sample rests with the top ten.

Cells in the mixed lymphocyte reaction were cultured together at 37 degrees C for around 6 days. Responder PBMCs were labelled with CFSE, stimulator PBMCs were labelled with Violet Dye, and the two were mixed at a 1:1 ratio. Sorted unstimulated T cells and proliferating T cells recovered from mixed lymphocyte reactions underwent TCRbeta CDR3 sequencing. Fresh whole blood from nine to ten HLA-typed healthy donors was used as the source from which PBMCs were isolated. After the mixed lymphocyte reaction, proliferating CFSE-low responder T cells were FACS-sorted for TCR sequencing. Broader findings and caveats from the paper: Because sequences below about 10^-5 frequency were poorly captured, only a minor fraction of alloreactive clones could be mapped to unstimulated subsets. The cumulative frequency of alloreactive sequences that could be traced back to unstimulated CD4+ memory T cells was significantly reduced by siplizumab. The suppressive function of proliferating Tregs from siplizumab cultures was not functionally confirmed. Roughly 75-95% of proliferating CD4+ or CD8+ clones could not be assigned a naive or memory phenotype. Among mappable alloreactive CD4+ clones, the Treg-derived fraction averaged around 70% with siplizumab versus about 27% in control reactions. Unstimulated naive T cells appeared to be more diverse than memory T cells, and naive cells seemed to make a substantial contribution to the alloresponse.

Taking its sample share into account, this clone is medium-sized (0.01 to 0.1%). Its specific antigen is unknown. Base qualities are missing; no much larger clone stands one base away. The receptor's source is a human donor in good health; the cells came from an allogeneic mixed lymphocyte reaction. Sequenced sample: CFSE-low (dividing) CD8+ T cells sorted from an allogeneic mixed lymphocyte reaction.

This receptor carries the CDR3 CASSLGLGQAVEAFF. DNA sequence: TGTGCCAGCAGCTTAGGGCTGGGACAGGCGGTTGAAGCTTTCTTT. The receptor chain draws on TRBV7-9 and TRBJ1-1; the central 8 bases match TRBD1. The germline V gene (reference sequence) specifies SEHNR as CDR1 and FQNEAQ as CDR2. The CDR3 contains 15 residues, cysteine and phenylalanine counted. CDR3 DNA is the only sequence kept; it has 45 bases, read in frame from the first base. Trimming accounts for 1 base at V and 7 bases at J, while the number of junction bases matched to no gene is 8.